This T cell receptor beta chain emerged from a study of early T cells in non-severe SARS-CoV-2 infection. This CDR3 is built from 18 residues. Germline values: CDR1 SEHNR, CDR2 FQNEAQ (reference sequence). The V end lost 3 bases, the J end lost 4 bases, and 25 bases lay between the germline ends. Individual cDNA molecules were tagged with unique molecular identifiers. TCRdb passed the 5' RACE reads through MiXCR, listing each CDR3 protein once. Of 50,000 to 60,000 distinct CDR3 sequences in the sample, 6% to 8.5% are singletons; the top ten hold more than 3%. The V and J genes are TRBV7-9 and TRBJ2-7, with D possibly matching TRBD1 (6 bases). The origin of this receptor is an adult who was a healthcare worker with PCR-confirmed SARS-CoV-2 infection or an uninfected control (not recorded which). The sequenced sample was whole blood. CDR3 sequence: CASSFLRGGSPVVYEQYF. The CDR3 bases are TGTGCCAGCAGCTTCCTGAGAGGGGGAAGCCCGGTAGTTTACGAGCAGTACTTC.